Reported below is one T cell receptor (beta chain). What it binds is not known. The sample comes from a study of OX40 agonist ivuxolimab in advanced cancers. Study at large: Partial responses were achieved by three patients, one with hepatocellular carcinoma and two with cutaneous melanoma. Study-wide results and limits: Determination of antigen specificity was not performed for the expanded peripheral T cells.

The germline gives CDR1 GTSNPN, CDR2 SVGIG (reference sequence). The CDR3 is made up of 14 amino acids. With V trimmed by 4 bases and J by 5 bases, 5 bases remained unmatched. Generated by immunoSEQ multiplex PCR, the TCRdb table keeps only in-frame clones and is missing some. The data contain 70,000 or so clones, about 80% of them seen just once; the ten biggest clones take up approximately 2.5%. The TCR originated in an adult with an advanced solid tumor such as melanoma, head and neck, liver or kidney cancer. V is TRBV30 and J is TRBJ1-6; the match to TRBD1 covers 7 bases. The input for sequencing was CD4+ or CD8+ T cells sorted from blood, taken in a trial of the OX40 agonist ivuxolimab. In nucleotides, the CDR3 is TGTGCCTGGACAGGGGGATATGATAATTCACCCCTCCACTTT. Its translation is CAWTGGYDNSPLHF.